This T cell receptor (beta chain) came from a study of molecular identifiers for immune sequencing clone quantification. Points from the study as a whole: In naive cells, under 1% of molecules belonged to clones above 20 RNA copies, against over 97% in effector cells.

At least ten counts were recorded for this clonotype. Its target is unknown. As CD8+CD4-CCR7+CD45RA+ cells, naive CD8 T cells were sorted. With 7 bases clipped from V and 0 bases from J, the junction kept 10 bases outside the gene matches. The CDR3 sequence is 17 residues long. Germline lookup yields CDR1 SGHRS and CDR2 YFSETQ. From the PCR reads, TCRdb called clonotypes with MiXCR, one entry per CDR3 protein. The table shows under 75,000 distinct CDR3 sequences, with around 19% occurring only once. The chain is built from TRBV5-1 and TRBJ2-1; 10 bases map to TRBD2. The sequencing sample was made of naive CD8+ T cells from blood, with Jurkat cell RNA spiked in. Subset described: FACS-sorted CD8+CD4-CCR7+CD45RA+ naive T cells. The TCR sequence derives from a human donor in good health. Some libraries in this study had Jurkat cell RNA spiked in. CDR3 protein: CASRVTSGPSSYNEQFF. CDR3 coding DNA: TGCGCCAGCCGCGTGACTAGCGGGCCTAGCTCCTACAATGAGCAGTTCTTC.